The rows below give T cell receptor beta chains drawn from one sample of a study of blood T cells in healthy people across ages. TCRdb reprocessed the 5' RACE reads via MiXCR and lists one record per CDR3 protein. The sample lists 600,000 to 850,000 distinct CDR3 sequences, roughly 41% occurring once. The sequenced material came from blood. Receptor source: a woman in her sixties in good health. Both conserved end residues are trimmed from each CDR3. The order of the fields is CDR3 protein, V gene, J gene.

cdr3_aa: ASSDRMGNTQY
v_call: TRBV6-4
j_call: TRBJ2-3

cdr3_aa: ASSVSPERDTQY
v_call: TRBV12-3/TRBV12-4
j_call: TRBJ2-3

cdr3_aa: ASSANLELGNEQF
v_call: TRBV19
j_call: TRBJ2-1

cdr3_aa: SARVAGGNTEAF
v_call: TRBV20-1
j_call: TRBJ1-1

cdr3_aa: ASSRPGGANEKLF
v_call: TRBV28
j_call: TRBJ1-4

cdr3_aa: ASSLPERGRDTQY
v_call: TRBV12-3/TRBV12-4
j_call: TRBJ2-3

cdr3_aa: ASSPVDSASETQY
v_call: TRBV11-2
j_call: TRBJ2-5

cdr3_aa: ASSLGASEMNEQF
v_call: TRBV28
j_call: TRBJ2-1

cdr3_aa: ASSQGGGGAFNEQY
v_call: TRBV3-1
j_call: TRBJ2-4

cdr3_aa: ASSQGGRGSPLH
v_call: TRBV3-1
j_call: TRBJ1-6

cdr3_aa: SARRTTWGYNEQF
v_call: TRBV20-1
j_call: TRBJ2-1